The 20 T cell receptor beta chains listed next were all sequenced from one sample in a study of T-cell reconstitution after alpha-beta-depleted transplantation in children. TCRbeta library preparation incorporated unique molecular identifiers. TCRdb redid the calling of the PCR reads with MiXCR, one entry per CDR3 protein. Here the sample spans some 830,000 distinct CDR3 sequences, roughly 15% being singletons. Sequencing was performed on PBMCs, mostly from graft donor cells, taken 360 days after TCRalphabeta/CD19-depleted stem cell transplant. All receptors derive from a male patient younger than 18 who had a stem cell transplant for acute lymphoblastic leukemia, so the T cells may come from the graft donor.

The chain joins TRBV14 to TRBJ1-5; D uncertain. V was clipped by 4 bases and J by 5 bases, with 12 bases between them. Germline V gene data show CDR1 as SGHDN and CDR2 as FVKESK. This CDR3 has 14 amino acids. The CDR3 protein is CASSRRPKDQPQHF. The CDR3 nucleotides are TGTGCCAGCAGCCGACGCCCAAAGGATCAGCCCCAGCATTTT.

A few counts support this clonotype. The chain uses TRBV20-1 and TRBJ1-1; maybe TRBD1 (6 bases). Trimming left V 6 bases short and J 2 bases short, with 13 bases between. Germline V lookup: CDR1 DFQATT, CDR2 SNEGSKA (reference sequence). The CDR3 extends over 13 amino acids. The CDR3 spells CSAPDRPNTEAFF. CDR3 sequence (DNA): TGCAGTGCGCCCGACAGGCCTAACACTGAAGCTTTCTTT.

This clonotype came up many times. The genes are TRBV7-8 and TRBJ2-2; D unresolved. The germline V gene has CDR1 SGHVS and CDR2 FQNEAQ. The CDR3 covers 13 residues. With 5 bases removed from V and 5 bases from J, the gap between germline ends came to 9 bases. CDR3 in amino acids: CASSLLSTGELFF. The CDR3 DNA sequence: TGTGCCAGCAGCCTCCTCAGTACCGGGGAGCTGTTTTTT.

This sequence joins TRBV6-5 and TRBJ2-5; D possibly uses TRBD1 or TRBD2 (6 bases each). Germline CDR1 and CDR2: MNHEY and SVGAGI. The CDR3 has 16 residues. The V end lost 2 bases, the J end lost 5 bases, and 18 bases lay between the germline ends. The CDR3 DNA is TGTGCCAGCAGTTACAGCTTGGCAGGGGCGGGGGAGACCCAGTACTTC. Its translation: CASSYSLAGAGETQYF.

The sample holds a few counts of this clonotype. The V gene is TRBV20-1, the J gene TRBJ1-1, with 7 bases fitting TRBD1. The CDR3 sequence is 12 residues long. Germline V gene data show CDR1 as DFQATT and CDR2 as SNEGSKA (reference sequence). Germline trimming cut 6 bases from V and 10 bases from J; bases unmatched to any gene: 11. The CDR3 bases are TGCAGTGCGAGGACAACAGGGGCGGGAGCTTTCTTT. Encoded protein: CSARTTGAGAFF.

The chain is built from TRBV7-2 and TRBJ2-1; 9 bases align to TRBD2. Germline-derived CDR1 and CDR2 are SGHTA and FQGNSA. With 3 bases clipped from V and 3 bases from J, the junction kept 6 bases outside the gene matches. The CDR3 covers 16 residues. The CDR3 region is CASSFTGTSFYNEQFF. The CDR3 region has the DNA TGTGCCAGCAGCTTCACCGGGACTAGCTTCTACAATGAGCAGTTCTTC. The full variable domain, completed using reference TRBV7-2 and TRBJ2-1, is GAGVSQSPSNKVTEKGKDVELRCDPISGHTALYWYRQSLGQGLEFLIYFQGNSAPDKSGLPSDRFSAERTGGSVSTLTIQRTQQEDSAVYLCASSFTGTSFYNEQFFGPGTRLTVL.

CDR3 nucleotide sequence: TGCAGCGTTGAAGGCTCAACTAATGAAAAACTGTTTTTT. Translated: CSVEGSTNEKLFF. The chain employs TRBV29-1 and TRBJ1-4; D is uncertain. CDR3 length equals 13 residues. Germline V gives CDR1 SQVTM, CDR2 ANQGSEA. V lost 1 base, J lost 0 bases, and 3 bases lay in between.

At least ten counts were recorded for this clonotype. One base away lies a much larger clone, so this may be a sequencing read error. DNA for the CDR3: TGTGCCAGCAGCGCCGGGACTAGCGGATACAATGAGCAGTTCTTC. Protein product: CASSAGTSGYNEQFF. The chain carries TRBV9 and TRBJ2-1, with 11 nucleotides matching TRBD2. The CDR3 totals 15 residues. Trimming took 3 bases from V and 4 from J; bases not matched to a gene: 3. CDR1 and CDR2 (germline): SGDLS, YYNGEE.

The chain combines TRBV12-3 or TRBV12-4 with TRBJ2-1, with 8 bases that match TRBD2. The CDR3 length is 16 residues. V lost 4 bases to trimming and J lost 3 bases; unmatched junction nucleotides: 8. Written as DNA, the CDR3 is TGTGCCAGCAGTTATCCCCCGGGACTAGACTACAATGAGCAGTTCTTC. Translating it yields CASSYPPGLDYNEQFF.

This chain connects TRBV5-1 to TRBJ1-1, with 7 bases fitting TRBD1. This CDR3 is built from 16 residues. The V gene's germline CDR1 is SGHRS and CDR2 YFSETQ. Losses at the gene ends were 5 bases for V and 2 bases for J; bases not matched to a gene: 12. The CDR3 bases are TGCGCCAGCAGACTAACCGGGACAGCGCTAAACACTGAAGCTTTCTTT. As protein: CASRLTGTALNTEAFF. Full variable domain (rest looked up from reference TRBV5-1 and TRBJ1-1): KAGVTQTPRYLIKTRGQQVTLSCSPISGHRSVSWYQQTPGQGLQFLFEYFSETQRNKGNFPGRFSGRQFSNSRSEMNVSTLELGDSALYLCASRLTGTALNTEAFFGQGTRLTVV.

The rearrangement links TRBV7-3 to TRBJ2-1; D perhaps matches TRBD2 (6 bases). From germline, CDR1 is SGHTA and CDR2 FQGTGA. Trimming removed 2 bases from V and 6 bases from J, with 14 bases in between. This CDR3 has 15 amino acids. The CDR3 loop is CASSLGTLGGNEQFF. CDR3 sequence (DNA): TGTGCCAGCAGCTTAGGGACCCTGGGAGGCAATGAGCAGTTCTTC.

This clonotype was counted a few times. The chain joins TRBV7-3 to TRBJ2-5; TRBD2 agrees at 8 bases. CDR1 SGHTA and CDR2 FQGTGA come from the germline V gene. CDR3 length: 14 amino acids. Trimming took 1 base from V and 7 from J; bases not matched to a gene: 5. The CDR3 region is CASSLRRGAGTQYF. CDR3 nucleotide sequence: TGTGCCAGCAGCTTAAGGCGGGGGGCCGGGACCCAGTACTTC.

This clonotype was seen a few times. This chain links TRBV11-2 with TRBJ2-3; D is uncertain. Trimming shortened V by 6 bases and J by 5 bases, and 9 bases separated the two germline ends. The CDR3 covers 12 residues. CDR1 is SGHAT, CDR2 FQNNGV, per germline. CDR3 sequence reads: CASRGSGDTQYF. The CDR3 DNA reads TGTGCCAGCAGGGGGTCTGGAGATACGCAGTATTTT.

V and J are TRBV5-1 and TRBJ2-3; a weak D match, TRBD1 (6 bases). The CDR3 is 16 amino acids. V was trimmed by 0 bases and J by 1 base, leaving 12 bases between them. Germline assignment: CDR1 SGHRS and CDR2 YFSETQ. The CDR3 nucleotides read TGCGCCAGCAGCTTGGACCCAGGGGCGGGCACAGATACGCAGTATTTT. Residues: CASSLDPGAGTDTQYF.

This clonotype was recorded a few times. DNA for the CDR3: TGCGCCAGCAGCTTGAATCGTCAGGACTACCGCAATGAGCAGTTCTTC. Protein: CASSLNRQDYRNEQFF. The rearrangement uses TRBV5-1 and TRBJ2-1; D possibly corresponds to TRBD2 (6 bases). Trimming took off 1 base at V and 6 bases at J, with 17 bases between the two ends. The CDR3 covers 16 residues. In germline, CDR1 is SGHRS, CDR2 YFSETQ.

The V and J genes are TRBV12-3 or TRBV12-4 and TRBJ2-7; D is perhaps TRBD1 (6 bases). There are 14 residues in the CDR3. V dropped 3 bases and J dropped 2 bases, with 11 bases sitting between them. The chain's CDR3 is CASSFLRGPYEQYF. The CDR3 DNA reads as TGTGCCAGCAGTTTCCTCAGGGGACCCTACGAGCAGTACTTC.

This clonotype has a count of ten or more. The chain links TRBV7-3 to TRBJ2-5, with a weak D call TRBD1 (5 bases). V lost 2 bases, J lost 4 bases, and 29 bases lay in between. The CDR3 loop spans 20 amino acids. Germline V gene data show CDR1 as SGHTA and CDR2 as FQGTGA. CDR3 sequence reads: CASSLYPSGVTGSTGETQYF. The CDR3 coding sequence is TGTGCCAGCAGCTTATATCCCAGTGGCGTTACAGGATCAACGGGAGAGACCCAGTACTTC. Variable domain in full (rest from reference TRBV7-3 and TRBJ2-5): GAGVSQTPSNKVTEKGKYVELRCDPISGHTALYWYRQSLGQGPEFLIYFQGTGAADDSGLPNDRFFAVRPEGSVSTLKIQRTERGDSAVYLCASSLYPSGVTGSTGETQYFGPGTRLLVL.

The J gene is TRBJ1-2, the V gene TRBV12-3 or TRBV12-4; 8 positions agree with TRBD1. The CDR3 extends over 14 amino acids. V lost 7 bases, J lost 4 bases, and 8 bases stayed unmatched. This CDR3 reads CASINFGQGYGYTF. The CDR3 bases are TGTGCCAGCATCAATTTTGGACAGGGCTATGGCTACACCTTC.

The sample holds a few counts of this clonotype. The rearrangement joins TRBV12-3 or TRBV12-4 to TRBJ2-7; maybe TRBD2 (6 bases). The length of the CDR3 is 14 residues. V lost 3 bases and J lost 2, with 11 bases in between. The CDR3 loop reads CASSFAGLTYEQYF. In nucleotides, the CDR3 is TGTGCCAGCAGTTTTGCGGGGCTTACCTACGAGCAGTACTTC.

This sequence joins TRBV5-4 and TRBJ2-3; tentatively, D is TRBD2 (5 bases). The CDR3 spans 15 residues. CDR1 SGHNT and CDR2 YYREEE come from the germline V gene (reference sequence). The V end was cut by 3 bases, the J end by 2 bases, with 13 bases between. CDR3 residues: CASSYDHGITDTQYF. The CDR3 bases are TGTGCCAGCAGCTACGACCACGGGATCACAGATACGCAGTATTTT. Variable domain in full (rest from reference TRBV5-4 and TRBJ2-3): ETGVTQSPTHLIKTRGQQVTLRCSSQSGHNTVSWYQQALGQGPQFIFQYYREEENGRGNFPPRFSGLQFPNYSSELNVNALELDDSALYLCASSYDHGITDTQYFGPGTRLTVL.